The 32 T cell receptor beta chains below all came from one sample that was sequenced in a study of molecular identifiers for immune sequencing clone quantification (dated by TCRdb to about 2018). The library was generated by PCR. Sequencing used an Illumina HiSeq 4000. TCRdb passed the public sequencing reads through fastp at Q25 and MiXCR, retaining productive beta sequences. All rows with the same CDR3 protein become a single entry with the most common DNA and genes. The sample table holds over 600,000 distinct CDR3 sequences, of which 15% to 20% were seen once. Roughly 0.83% of the sample is taken by the ten largest. The specimen was naive CD8+ T cells from blood, with Jurkat cell RNA spiked in. The sample's cell subset or site, from its label and the paper: FACS-sorted CD8+CD4-CCR7+CD45RA+ naive T cells. Receptors originate from a human donor in good health. Some libraries in this study had Jurkat cell RNA spiked in.

In the case of this clonotype: A much larger clone sits a single nucleotide away, making a read error possible. This chain uses TRBV4-1 with TRBJ1-5; maybe TRBD1 (5 bases). The CDR3 is 15 residues long. Trimming stripped 4 bases from V and 4 bases from J, with 14 bases between. Germline loops: CDR1 MGHRA, CDR2 YSYEKL. The CDR3 coding sequence is TGCGCCAGCAGCCGAGCAGGGACTGGAAATCAGCCCCAGCATTTT. This gives the protein CASSRAGTGNQPQHF.

This clonotype came up many times. The CDR3: CASNDVTGELFF. The CDR3 coding sequence is TGTGCCAGCAACGACGTCACCGGGGAGCTGTTTTTT. V usage is TRBV6-2 or TRBV6-3 and J usage is TRBJ2-2; D remains ambiguous. Germline values: CDR1 MNHEY, CDR2 SVGEGT. V was pared by 7 bases and J by 4 bases, with 7 bases between. CDR3 length: 12 residues.

There are many counts of this clonotype. The chain carries TRBV7-9 and TRBJ1-1; tentative D call: TRBD1 (5 bases). The CDR3 contains 11 residues. V lost 7 bases and J 7 bases, leaving 10 bases between the germline ends. Germline lookup yields CDR1 SEHNR and CDR2 FQNEAQ (reference sequence). In DNA, the CDR3 is TGTGCCAGCACCGAGACAGTTGAAGCTTTCTTT. Its protein product is CASTETVEAFF.

This clonotype was observed a handful of times. The CDR3 sequence is CASSPLGGGAYEQYF. The CDR3, as DNA: TGTGCCAGCAGTCCACTAGGGGGGGGCGCCTACGAGCAGTACTTC. The chain carries TRBV27 and TRBJ2-7, with D perhaps TRBD2 (7 bases). The V gene lost 5 bases and the J gene lost 2 bases, with 16 bases spanning the gap. The CDR3 consists of 15 residues. Germline CDR1 is MNHEY and CDR2 is SMNVEV (reference sequence).

This clonotype was counted a few times. The chain is built from TRBV27 and TRBJ2-2, with TRBD2 matching 15 bases. Trimming removed 7 bases from V and 4 bases from J; junction bases left unmatched: 7. The CDR3 runs to 17 residues. The germline CDR1 and CDR2 sequences are MNHEY and SMNVEV (reference sequence). The CDR3 nucleotides read TGTGCCAGCACCGGACTAGCGGGAGGGCCGAGCACCGGGGAGCTGTTTTTT. Its protein is CASTGLAGGPSTGELFF.

With respect to this clonotype: Likely a read error: the CDR3 ends without its conserved phenylalanine or tryptophan. The chain combines TRBV7-2 with TRBJ2-7; D possibly uses TRBD1 or TRBD2 (5 bases each). Trimming cost V 3 bases and J 2 bases, with 8 bases left between them. CDR3 size: 13 residues. Germline V lookup: CDR1 SGHTA, CDR2 FQGNSA. CDR3 amino acids: CASSFGGTYEQYL. The CDR3 DNA reads as TGTGCCAGCAGCTTTGGGGGAACCTACGAGCAGTACCTC.

The V call is TRBV4-3, the J call TRBJ1-2; D may be TRBD1 (6 bases). The CDR3 loop spans 15 amino acids. Trimming stripped 0 bases from V and 8 bases from J, with 16 bases between. Looked up from germline, CDR1 is LGHNA and CDR2 is YSLEER. CDR3 sequence reads: CASSQDRSRGGGYTF. CDR3 bases: TGCGCCAGCAGCCAAGATCGGTCCAGGGGAGGAGGCTACACCTTC.

The sample holds many counts of this clonotype. This chain joins TRBV12-3 or TRBV12-4 and TRBJ2-5; 12 nucleotides align to TRBD2. V dropped 4 bases and J dropped 2; count of bases not matched to a gene: 5. The length of the CDR3 is 16 residues. For the CDR3, the DNA is TGTGCCAGCAGTTCGCTAGCGGGGGGGGGACAAGAGACCCAGTACTTC. Amino acids: CASSSLAGGGQETQYF.

In this sample, this clonotype turned up a few times. V is TRBV4-1 and J is TRBJ2-7; D gene ambiguous. The CDR3 runs to 16 residues. V was cut by 1 base and J by 3 bases, with 16 bases left in between. Germline V gene sequence: CDR1 MGHRA, CDR2 YSYEKL. The CDR3 DNA is TGCGCCAGCAGCCAAGTTCACAATTTGGGAAACTACGAGCAGTACTTC. It is translated as CASSQVHNLGNYEQYF.

For this clonotype: One base away lies a much larger clone, so this may be a sequencing read error. The gene calls are TRBV4-1 and TRBJ1-5; D is perhaps TRBD1 (6 bases). The V gene's germline CDR1 is MGHRA and CDR2 YSYEKL. Trimming pared 2 bases from V and 7 bases from J, leaving 21 bases between. The CDR3 sequence is 17 residues long. In DNA form, the CDR3 reads TGCGCCAGCAGCCAATCTCATCCCCGGGGGGGGCGGCAGCCCCAGCATTTT. Its protein product is CASSQSHPRGGRQPQHF.

In its sample, this clonotype was seen many times. The CDR3 DNA sequence: TGTGCCAGCAGTACCCGACAGAATCAGCCCCAGCATTTT. Encoded protein: CASSTRQNQPQHF. This sequence joins TRBV27 and TRBJ1-5; D perhaps matches TRBD1 (5 bases). CDR1 and CDR2 (germline): MNHEY, SMNVEV (reference sequence). This CDR3 comprises 13 residues. The V gene lost 5 bases and the J gene lost 4 bases, with 9 bases spanning the gap.

On this clonotype itself: A much larger clone is a single base away; this may be a read error. The chain couples TRBV5-6 to TRBJ1-1; D unclear. Per the germline V gene, CDR1 is SGHDT and CDR2 is YYEEEE. V was shortened by 2 bases and J by 5 bases, with 13 bases between the two germline ends. The CDR3 totals 14 residues. Written as DNA, the CDR3 is TGTGCCAGCAGCTTTAAGATGAGTTGGACTGAAGCTTTCTTT. Translation: CASSFKMSWTEAFF.

The V and J genes are TRBV7-9 and TRBJ2-7; unclear D gene. Trimming took off 1 base at V and 7 bases at J, with 14 bases between the two ends. CDR1 SEHNR and CDR2 FQNEAQ come from the germline V gene (reference sequence). The CDR3 is made up of 14 amino acids. In nucleotides, the CDR3 is TGTGCCAGCAGCTTAGTCGATACTATCAATGAGCAGTACTTC. This gives the protein CASSLVDTINEQYF.

This clonotype was seen many times. The V gene is TRBV5-4, the J gene TRBJ2-7; tentatively, D is TRBD2 (6 bases). The CDR3 has 15 residues. Germline-derived CDR1 and CDR2 are SGHNT and YYREEE (reference sequence). Trimming cost V 2 bases and J 2 bases, with 14 bases left between them. As DNA, the CDR3 is TGTGCCAGCAGCTTACCCGGGGGACGGCCCTACGAGCAGTACTTC. Its translation: CASSLPGGRPYEQYF.

Turning to this clonotype: This may come from a read error, since a much larger clone is one base off. The rearrangement joins TRBV4-3 to TRBJ2-7; D is unclear. Germline V gene sequence: CDR1 LGHNA, CDR2 YSLEER. V lost 0 bases, J lost 3 bases, and 15 bases lay in between. The CDR3 runs to 16 residues. This CDR3 is CASSQDRARIYYEQYF. Here the CDR3 DNA reads TGCGCCAGCAGCCAAGATAGGGCCAGGATCTACTACGAGCAGTACTTC.

This clonotype was observed once. This could be a read error, since a much larger clone is one nucleotide away. The chain combines TRBV6-5 with TRBJ1-1, with D perhaps TRBD1 (6 bases). Germline CDR1 and CDR2: MNHEY and SVGAGI. There are 13 residues in the CDR3. The CDR3 protein is CANSLQGLTEAFF. CDR3 coding DNA: TGTGCCAACAGTCTCCAGGGGTTAACTGAAGCTTTCTTT.

This clonotype has only a few counts. Possible read error: a much larger clone is one base away. This chain uses TRBV6-2 or TRBV6-3 with TRBJ1-1; unclear D gene. This CDR3 spans 14 amino acids. The germline V gene encodes CDR1 MNHEY and CDR2 SVGEGT. The CDR3 DNA sequence: TGTGGCAGCAGTTATGAGGTCATGAACACTGAAGCTTTCTTT. This encodes CGSSYEVMNTEAFF.

At least ten counts were recorded for this clonotype. The chain has TRBV5-6 and TRBJ2-3, with D perhaps TRBD2 (5 bases). Trimming took 4 bases from V and 5 from J, leaving 8 bases between them. Germline CDR1 is SGHDT and CDR2 is YYEEEE. This CDR3 has 12 amino acids. CDR3 sequence: CASSELVDTQYF. The CDR3 nucleotides are TGTGCCAGCAGCGAACTAGTAGATACGCAGTATTTT.

The table lists this clonotype with a count of one. The junction shows a germline mismatch at one end, possibly a read error. This rearrangement joins TRBV29-1 to TRBJ2-7, with 7 bases lining up with TRBD2. Looked up from germline, CDR1 is SQVTM and CDR2 is ANQGSEA. The CDR3 extends over 14 amino acids. In DNA form, the CDR3 reads TGCGGCGTTGTTTGGCGGGAGAGCCCCTACGAGCAGTACTTC. It translates to CGVVWRESPYEQYF.

Concerning this clonotype: Since no conserved phenylalanine or tryptophan closes the CDR3, a read error is the likely cause. The CDR3 nucleotides are TGTGCCAGCAGTTTATACCAAGAGACCCAGTACTCC. Translated, it gives CASSLYQETQYS. The rearrangement joins TRBV12-3 or TRBV12-4 to TRBJ2-5; D not certain. The germline V and J ends were trimmed by 2 bases and 0 bases, with 1 base remaining between them. The CDR3 is made up of 12 amino acids.

This clonotype was seen many times. The chain links TRBV29-1 to TRBJ2-1; 11 nucleotides align to TRBD2. The CDR3 length is 13 residues. V dropped 4 bases and J dropped 4; count of bases not matched to a gene: 0. Germline values: CDR1 SQVTM, CDR2 ANQGSEA. CDR3 protein: CSVGLAGYNEQFF. DNA for the CDR3: TGCAGCGTTGGACTAGCGGGGTACAATGAGCAGTTCTTC.

This clonotype came up many times. The DNA for the CDR3 is TGTGCCAGTAAGCCTAAACATGGGTCGAACACTGAAGCTTTCTTT. It yields the protein CASKPKHGSNTEAFF. The rearrangement joins TRBV19 to TRBJ1-1; no reliable D call. The CDR3 loop spans 15 amino acids. V was shortened by 7 bases and J by 1 base, with 16 bases between the two germline ends. Looked up from germline, CDR1 is LNHDA and CDR2 is SQIVND (reference sequence).

This clonotype came up once. A much larger clone is a single base away; this may be a read error. The CDR3 spells CASSEPGLAEEETQYF. The CDR3 DNA reads as TGTGCCAGCAGTGAACCGGGACTAGCGGAGGAAGAGACCCAGTACTTC. This chain connects TRBV6-2 or TRBV6-3 to TRBJ2-5, with 11 positions matching TRBD2. V lost 5 bases, J lost 3 bases, and 8 bases stayed unmatched. The CDR3 runs 16 residues. Germline V gene lookup returns CDR1 MNHEY and CDR2 SVGEGT.

The chain links TRBV11-2 to TRBJ2-7; D may match TRBD1 or TRBD2 (5 bases each). There are 15 residues in the CDR3. V was clipped by 5 bases and J by 3 bases, with 17 bases between them. Germline V CDR1 and CDR2: SGHAT, FQNNGV. The CDR3 coding sequence is TGTGCCAGCAGCGACGGGACGGGGCTTGACTACGAGCAGTACTTC. This gives the protein CASSDGTGLDYEQYF.

In its sample, this clonotype was seen many times. The V gene is TRBV6-6, the J gene TRBJ1-4; D is undetermined. V was clipped by 6 bases and J by 2 bases, with 13 bases between them. The CDR3 runs 15 residues. Germline V lookup: CDR1 MNHNY, CDR2 SVGAGI (reference sequence). The CDR3 sequence is CASRSGGLTNEKLFF. The CDR3, as DNA: TGTGCCAGCAGATCCGGAGGGCTCACTAATGAAAAACTGTTTTTT.

Comments on this clonotype: A much larger clone sits a single nucleotide away, making a read error possible. The genes are TRBV12-3 or TRBV12-4 and TRBJ1-3, with TRBD1 matching over 7 bases. The CDR3 covers 17 residues. The CDR3 sequence is CASSFAPGGQEGNTVYF. The CDR3, as DNA: TGTGCCAGCAGTTTTGCGCCAGGGGGTCAGGAAGGAAACACCGTATATTTT.

This clonotype was picked up many times. This chain joins TRBV6-2 or TRBV6-3 and TRBJ2-7; D assignment may be TRBD1 or TRBD2 (5 bases each). CDR1 is MNHEY, CDR2 SVGEGT, per germline. The CDR3 loop spans 15 amino acids. Trimming shortened V by 6 bases and J by 0 bases, and 15 bases separated the two germline ends. The CDR3 here is CASRSPRDPSYEQYF. CDR3 nucleotides: TGTGCCAGCAGGTCCCCCCGGGACCCCTCCTACGAGCAGTACTTC.

This clonotype was detected only a few times. The chain is built from TRBV15 and TRBJ2-2; tentative D call: TRBD1 (6 bases). CDR1 and CDR2 (germline): LNHNV, YYDKDF (reference sequence). Trimming cost V 2 bases and J 1 base, with 17 bases left between them. CDR3 length: 18 amino acids. CDR3 coding DNA: TGTGCCACCAGCAGACCGGCGGCGGACAGCCTGAACACCGGGGAGCTGTTTTTT. This sequence encodes CATSRPAADSLNTGELFF.

This clonotype showed up just a few times. The rearrangement joins TRBV5-6 to TRBJ2-5; possible D gene TRBD1, 6 bases. The germline CDR1 and CDR2 sequences are SGHDT and YYEEEE. Trimming took 2 bases from V and 5 from J, leaving 13 bases between them. This CDR3 has 14 amino acids. In DNA form, the CDR3 reads TGTGCCAGCAGCTTCTCACAGGGTGTTGAGACCCAGTACTTC. It yields the protein CASSFSQGVETQYF.

This clonotype was observed at least ten times. The chain carries TRBV28 and TRBJ2-6, with TRBD2 identical over 7 bases. The CDR3 is 20 amino acids. J lost 0 bases, V lost 5 bases, and 16 bases had no gene match. Per germline, CDR1 MDHEN and CDR2 SYDVKM. CDR3 residues: CASSSSAGWLASSGANVLTF. The CDR3 DNA reads TGTGCCAGCAGTAGCTCAGCGGGATGGTTAGCCAGCTCTGGGGCCAACGTCCTGACTTTC.

A few counts support this clonotype. The V and J genes are TRBV2 and TRBJ2-1; 11 bases agree with TRBD2. Looked up from germline, CDR1 is SNHLY and CDR2 is FYNNEI. The CDR3 runs to 16 residues. Trimming cost V 6 bases and J 6 bases; bases outside gene matches: 10. The chain's CDR3 is CASSLCSGRAPNEQFF. The DNA of the CDR3 is TGTGCCAGCAGCTTATGTAGCGGGAGGGCTCCCAATGAGCAGTTCTTC.

Many counts were recorded for this clonotype. The chain carries TRBV7-9 and TRBJ2-2; D is uncertain. Germline CDR1 is SEHNR and CDR2 is FQNEAQ (reference sequence). The V gene lost 0 bases and the J gene lost 3 bases, with 5 bases spanning the gap. The CDR3 spans 14 residues. In nucleotides, the CDR3 is TGTGCCAGCAGCTTAGCGGTGGACACCGGGGAGCTGTTTTTT. Protein product: CASSLAVDTGELFF. Complete variable domain (other parts from reference TRBV7-9 and TRBJ2-2): DTGVSQNPRHKITKRGQNVTFRCDPISEHNRLYWYRQTLGQGPEFLTYFQNEAQLEKSRLLSDRFSAERPKGSFSTLEIQRTEQGDSAMYLCASSLAVDTGELFFGEGSRLTVL.